The 2 T cell receptor beta chains below come from one sample, sequenced in a study of shared clonotypes between healthy human individuals. Using immunoSEQ multiplex PCR, the repertoire was profiled, and TCRdb retains in-frame clones only, with some absent. The sample carries roughly 2.6 million clones, approximately 94% recorded once. Sequencing input: naive CD4+ T cells sorted from blood. Noted subset: CD45RA+ positively selected. Receptor source: a man aged 18 to 29 in good health.

The chain joins TRBV5-1 to TRBJ2-5; the match to TRBD2 covers 7 bases. Germline lookup yields CDR1 SGHRS and CDR2 YFSETQ. Trimming removed 4 bases from V and 7 bases from J; junction bases left unmatched: 7. The CDR3 is 13 amino acids. The CDR3 DNA follows: TGCGCCAGCAGCAGCGGGACCTTGGGGACCCAGTACTTC. Translating gives CASSSGTLGTQYF.

This chain uses TRBV5-1 with TRBJ2-1; D possibly corresponds to TRBD2 (6 bases). V gave up 0 bases and J gave up 3 bases, with 10 bases separating them. This CDR3 is built from 15 residues. Germline CDR1 is SGHRS and CDR2 is YFSETQ. CDR3 bases: TGCGCCAGCAGCTTGGGGCCAGCGGGCTACAATGAGCAGTTCTTC. It yields the protein CASSLGPAGYNEQFF. Complete variable domain (other parts from reference TRBV5-1 and TRBJ2-1): KAGVTQTPRYLIKTRGQQVTLSCSPISGHRSVSWYQQTPGQGLQFLFEYFSETQRNKGNFPGRFSGRQFSNSRSEMNVSTLELGDSALYLCASSLGPAGYNEQFFGPGTRLTVL.